The 11 T cell receptor beta chains reported below all come from one sample, sequenced in a study of OX40 agonist ivuxolimab in advanced cancers. Using immunoSEQ multiplex PCR, the repertoire was profiled, and TCRdb retains in-frame clones only, with some absent. This table has fewer than 65,000 clones, 88% appearing once. Sequences were derived from CD4+ or CD8+ T cells sorted from blood, sampled in a trial of the OX40 agonist ivuxolimab. The origin of the receptors is an adult with an advanced solid tumor such as melanoma, head and neck, liver or kidney cancer.

The J gene is TRBJ1-6, the V gene TRBV19; the D is unclear. This CDR3 has 16 amino acids. Trimming stripped 6 bases from V and 0 bases from J, with 12 bases between. Per the germline V gene, CDR1 is LNHDA and CDR2 is SQIVND (reference sequence). CDR3 amino acids: CASRRARGSYNSPLHF. CDR3 coding DNA: TGTGCCAGTAGGCGGGCTCGGGGCTCCTATAATTCACCCCTCCACTTT.

The gene calls are TRBV5-6 and TRBJ1-5, with 10 bases identical to TRBD1. The CDR3 length is 15 residues. The trim removed 4 bases at V and 8 bases at J, leaving 9 bases unmatched. Germline V gene sequence: CDR1 SGHDT, CDR2 YYEEEE. The CDR3 nucleotides are TGTGCCAGCAGCAGGGGACAGGGGAGTCGGGAGCCCCAGCATTTT. Protein: CASSRGQGSREPQHF.

The table lists this clone with a few counts. The chain joins TRBV27 to TRBJ2-3; 13 nucleotides agree with TRBD2. V lost 6 bases to trimming and J lost 2 bases; unmatched junction nucleotides: 11. The germline V gene encodes CDR1 MNHEY and CDR2 SMNVEV (reference sequence). This CDR3 is 18 amino acids long. The chain's CDR3 is CASSRGLAGVRATDTQYF. The DNA for the CDR3 is TGTGCCAGCAGCCGAGGACTAGCGGGAGTTAGGGCCACAGATACGCAGTATTTT.

The CDR3, as DNA: TGTGCCTGGAGACGGGGAAGCGGGGGTTACTCTGGGGCCAACGTCCTGACTTTC. As protein: CAWRRGSGGYSGANVLTF. The chain joins TRBV30 to TRBJ2-6; the match to TRBD2 covers 8 bases. V gave up 3 bases and J gave up 0 bases; unmatched junction bases: 10. The CDR3 spans 18 residues. Germline values: CDR1 GTSNPN, CDR2 SVGIG (reference sequence).

This clone was seen once. The chain uses TRBV2 and TRBJ1-3; no clear D. Per the germline V gene, CDR1 is SNHLY and CDR2 is FYNNEI. V lost 10 bases to trimming and J lost 4 bases, with 14 bases between them. The CDR3 contains 13 residues. The CDR3 nucleotides read TGTGCCACCATGCCGGGCTCGGGAAACACCATATATTTT. Protein: CATMPGSGNTIYF.

The chain carries TRBV15 and TRBJ2-6; possibly TRBD2 for D (6 bases). In germline, CDR1 is LNHNV, CDR2 YYDKDF (reference sequence). The V gene lost 0 bases and the J gene lost 6 bases, with 12 bases spanning the gap. The CDR3 contains 16 residues. The CDR3 here is CATSRDAGKAANVLTF. CDR3 DNA: TGTGCCACCAGCAGAGATGCGGGGAAAGCGGCCAACGTCCTGACTTTC.

This chain links TRBV6-5 with TRBJ1-3, with 9 bases lining up with TRBD1. The trim removed 5 bases at V and 4 bases at J, leaving 3 bases unmatched. This CDR3 spans 14 amino acids. Germline CDR1 is MNHEY and CDR2 is SVGAGI. CDR3 residues: CASSATGGGNTIYF. CDR3 DNA: TGTGCCAGCAGTGCCACAGGGGGCGGAAACACCATATATTTT.

The gene calls are TRBV7-9 and TRBJ2-1, with 11 bases that match TRBD2. The CDR3 runs 16 residues. V trimming: 4 bases; J trimming: 5 bases; junction bases outside the gene matches: 7. The germline CDR1 and CDR2 sequences are SEHNR and FQNEAQ (reference sequence). The CDR3 nucleotides are TGTGCCAGCAGCTGGAGGGGACTAGCGGAGAACAATGAGCAGTTCTTC. Translation gives CASSWRGLAENNEQFF.

This sequence joins TRBV28 and TRBJ1-1; possible D gene TRBD1, 5 bases. From germline, CDR1 is MDHEN and CDR2 SYDVKM. The CDR3 consists of 15 residues. V was shortened by 6 bases and J by 10 bases, with 24 bases between the two germline ends. CDR3 nucleotides: TGTGCCAGCAGGTCGCCGGGGGTGGAGGCGAGGCGAGCTTTCTTT. It translates to CASRSPGVEARRAFF.

This clone is a singleton in its sample. CDR3 amino acids: CASSLRGPNEKLFF. The CDR3 DNA reads as TGTGCCAGCAGTTTGCGGGGTCCTAATGAAAAACTGTTTTTT. This chain connects TRBV28 to TRBJ1-4; D is uncertain. Trimming shortened V by 3 bases and J by 3 bases, and 8 bases separated the two germline ends. The CDR3 is 14 amino acids. CDR1 is MDHEN and CDR2 is SYDVKM in the germline V gene.

Regarding this clone: Within the sample, other DNA sequences also encode this same CDR3. The CDR3 here is CASSFQGTLNYGYTF. The CDR3 nucleotides read TGTGCCAGCAGTTTTCAGGGCACGCTTAACTATGGCTACACCTTC. The chain has TRBV28 and TRBJ1-2, with D possibly being TRBD1 (5 bases). From germline, CDR1 is MDHEN and CDR2 SYDVKM. The CDR3 length is 15 residues. The germline V and J ends were trimmed by 3 bases and 1 base, with 12 bases remaining between them.